Below are 16 T cell receptor beta chains sequenced from a single sample in a study of T-cell memory formation after mild COVID-19. TCRdb re-called the 5' RACE reads with MiXCR, one entry per CDR3 protein. The sample includes 300,000 to 400,000 distinct CDR3 sequences, more than 15% of them seen just once. The specimen sequenced was PBMCs or a T cell subset sorted from them (not recorded which). All receptors derive from a man younger than 30 who had mild COVID-19 (a few samples of this study predate the infection). Cell type and time point are not known.

This clonotype was picked up a small number of times. The rearrangement uses TRBV6-5 and TRBJ2-3, with no clear D. Germline V gene data show CDR1 as MNHEY and CDR2 as SVGAGI. Trimming pared 5 bases from V and 6 bases from J, leaving 9 bases between. The CDR3 consists of 12 residues. The CDR3 DNA is TGTGCCAGCAGTACGGTCTGGGATACGCAGTATTTT. Protein: CASSTVWDTQYF.

This clonotype was seen at least ten times. V usage is TRBV5-1 and J usage is TRBJ2-3; D perhaps matches TRBD2 (6 bases). V lost 3 bases and J lost 0, with 14 bases in between. Per the germline V gene, CDR1 is SGHRS and CDR2 is YFSETQ. The CDR3 consists of 16 residues. The CDR3 coding sequence is TGCGCCAGCAGCTCCCTGACCGGGGGAAGCACAGATACGCAGTATTTT. It yields the protein CASSSLTGGSTDTQYF.

This clonotype was observed a handful of times. The chain joins TRBV11-2 to TRBJ2-1, with D hard to call. The CDR3 sequence is 14 residues long. The germline V and J ends were trimmed by 2 bases and 7 bases, with 12 bases remaining between them. Germline V lookup: CDR1 SGHAT, CDR2 FQNNGV. The CDR3 protein is CASSLRPIRNEQFF. The DNA of the CDR3 is TGTGCCAGCAGCTTACGGCCCATTCGAAATGAGCAGTTCTTC.

The V and J genes are TRBV30 and TRBJ2-5, with D uncertain. The CDR3 is made up of 11 amino acids. Germline V gene data show CDR1 as GTSNPN and CDR2 as SVGIG (reference sequence). The ends were cut back, 4 bases at V and 2 bases at J, with 5 bases in the middle. The CDR3 protein is CAWTPQETQYF. The CDR3 nucleotides are TGTGCCTGGACTCCTCAAGAGACCCAGTACTTC.

The chain links TRBV5-1 to TRBJ1-6; 9 bases agree with TRBD1. Germline CDR1 and CDR2: SGHRS and YFSETQ. Germline trimming cut 5 bases from V and 10 bases from J; bases unmatched to any gene: 7. The CDR3 is made up of 14 amino acids. The CDR3 sequence: CASRSGTGFSPLHF. CDR3 in DNA: TGCGCCAGCAGGTCCGGGACAGGGTTCTCACCCCTCCACTTT. Full variable domain (remainder filled in from reference TRBV5-1 and TRBJ1-6): KAGVTQTPRYLIKTRGQQVTLSCSPISGHRSVSWYQQTPGQGLQFLFEYFSETQRNKGNFPGRFSGRQFSNSRSEMNVSTLELGDSALYLCASRSGTGFSPLHFGNGTRLTVT.

A few counts support this clonotype. This chain joins TRBV12-3 or TRBV12-4 and TRBJ2-4; D remains unclear. V dropped 6 bases and J dropped 7 bases, with 10 bases sitting between them. The CDR3 is 12 residues long. The CDR3 loop reads CASSPLANIQYF. DNA of the CDR3: TGTGCCAGCAGCCCCCTCGCGAACATTCAGTACTTC.

The table lists this clonotype with a count of one. A much larger clone differs by one base, so this may be a read error. Here the CDR3 DNA reads TGCGCCAGCAACCGAAGGGGACAGGGTTTAGAGACCCAGTACTTC. This codes for CASNRRGQGLETQYF. V and J are TRBV4-3 and TRBJ2-5; 9 bases line up with TRBD1. The CDR3 is made up of 15 amino acids. J was trimmed by 4 bases and V by 7 bases; bases with no gene match: 10. The germline V gene encodes CDR1 LGHNA and CDR2 YSLEER.

The chain carries TRBV7-9 and TRBJ1-2; tentative D call: TRBD1 (5 bases). With 4 bases removed from V and 4 bases from J, the gap between germline ends came to 10 bases. This CDR3 is built from 13 residues. Germline loops: CDR1 SEHNR, CDR2 FQNEAQ (reference sequence). The CDR3: CASSWDGLYGYTF. The CDR3 DNA sequence: TGTGCCAGCAGCTGGGACGGCCTCTATGGCTACACCTTC.

This clonotype was counted only a few times. The chain carries TRBV29-1 and TRBJ1-1; 10 positions match TRBD1. CDR3 length: 13 residues. J was trimmed by 10 bases and V by 2 bases; bases with no gene match: 7. Germline assignment: CDR1 SQVTM and CDR2 ANQGSEA. Here the CDR3 DNA reads TGCAGCGTTGAATTTGGGACAGGGGACAGAGCTTTCTTT. Translated: CSVEFGTGDRAFF. The full variable domain, in which reference TRBV29-1 and TRBJ1-1 provide the parts outside the CDR3, is SAVISQKPSRDICQRGTSLTIQCQVDSQVTMMFWYRQQPGQSLTLIATANQGSEATYESGFVIDKFPISRPNLTFSTLTVSNMSPEDSSIYLCSVEFGTGDRAFFGQGTRLTVV.

The V and J genes are TRBV29-1 and TRBJ2-1, with 10 nucleotides matching TRBD1. The CDR3 runs to 13 residues. Trimming cost V 4 bases and J 8 bases; bases outside gene matches: 5. Germline V gene sequence: CDR1 SQVTM, CDR2 ANQGSEA. Written as DNA, the CDR3 is TGCAGCGTTGGCCGGACAGGGGGGGATGAGCAGTTCTTC. Its translation is CSVGRTGGDEQFF.

The rearrangement links TRBV5-1 to TRBJ1-6; TRBD1 matches at 12 bases. The V gene end was trimmed by 5 bases and the J gene end by 10 bases; junction bases not matched to a gene: 7. Germline V gene lookup returns CDR1 SGHRS and CDR2 YFSETQ. The CDR3 totals 15 residues. Here the CDR3 DNA reads TGCGCCAGCAGGGGGACAGGGGGCTTCGAGTCACCCCTCCACTTT. It translates to CASRGTGGFESPLHF. Full variable domain (remainder filled in from reference TRBV5-1 and TRBJ1-6): KAGVTQTPRYLIKTRGQQVTLSCSPISGHRSVSWYQQTPGQGLQFLFEYFSETQRNKGNFPGRFSGRQFSNSRSEMNVSTLELGDSALYLCASRGTGGFESPLHFGNGTRLTVT.

V usage is TRBV19 and J usage is TRBJ2-6; a possible D gene is TRBD1 (6 bases). CDR3 length: 17 residues. Germline V gene sequence: CDR1 LNHDA, CDR2 SQIVND (reference sequence). Trimming stripped 5 bases from V and 0 bases from J, with 14 bases between. Here the CDR3 reads CASSVQGASSGANVLTF. The CDR3 DNA sequence: TGTGCCAGTAGTGTACAGGGCGCCTCCTCTGGGGCCAACGTCCTGACTTTC.

This chain joins TRBV7-8 and TRBJ2-5, with a possible D match to TRBD1 (6 bases). CDR3 length: 16 residues. CDR1 and CDR2 (germline): SGHVS, FQNEAQ. The germline V and J ends were trimmed by 5 bases and 4 bases, with 20 bases remaining between them. CDR3 in amino acids: CASSQSRQGRGETQYF. The DNA for the CDR3 is TGTGCCAGCAGCCAAAGCCGGCAGGGGAGAGGAGAGACCCAGTACTTC.

The chain has TRBV7-9 and TRBJ1-2; tentative D call: TRBD1 (5 bases). CDR3 length: 15 amino acids. CDR1 is SEHNR, CDR2 FQNEAQ, per germline (reference sequence). The V end lost 5 bases, the J end lost 3 bases, and 16 bases lay between the germline ends. CDR3 DNA: TGTGCCAGCAGCCGAACGACAGCCAGATACTATGGCTACACCTTC. Translated, it gives CASSRTTARYYGYTF.

The chain joins TRBV14 to TRBJ2-3; D is unresolved. Germline V lookup: CDR1 SGHDN, CDR2 FVKESK. This CDR3 is 12 amino acids long. V lost 1 base to trimming and J lost 8 bases, with 7 bases between them. CDR3: CASSQVQATQYF. CDR3 DNA: TGTGCCAGCAGCCAAGTCCAGGCTACGCAGTATTTT.

The chain couples TRBV4-3 to TRBJ1-6; TRBD1 is a possible D gene (6 bases). The CDR3 spans 16 residues. Per germline, CDR1 LGHNA and CDR2 YSLEER. Trimming took 1 base from V and 10 from J, leaving 17 bases between them. The DNA for the CDR3 is TGCGCCAGCAGCCAAGGGGGGACATTGGGGAACTCACCCCTCCACTTT. Translating it yields CASSQGGTLGNSPLHF.